The clone carrying this TCR beta chain was seen a few times. Its antigen remains unidentified. The CDR3 has 13 amino acids. Germline V CDR1 and CDR2: LGHNA, YSLEER. V lost 0 bases, J lost 2 bases, and 2 bases lay in between. TCRdb re-derived calls from the 5' RACE reads in MiXCR, one entry per CDR3 protein. The sample records approximately 550,000 distinct CDR3 sequences, less than 20% being singletons. This sample was taken from a study of T cells after yellow fever vaccination. Study conclusions and caveats: Primary-vaccination clones mostly resurfaced post-booster (about 95% CD4, under 90% CD8).

The sequence was collected from a man aged 30 to 45 who received the YFV17D yellow fever vaccine. The chain recombines TRBV4-3 with TRBJ2-1; D not resolved. This specimen consisted of PBMCs, obtained 15 days after the yellow fever booster vaccination. Written as DNA, the CDR3 is TGCGCCAGCAGCCAAGAGACCTACAATGAGCAGTTCTTC. It translates to CASSQETYNEQFF.